The 29 T cell receptor beta chains below come from one sample, sequenced in a study of regulatory T cells in long-lasting Graves disease. Time point specified: newly diagnosed GD, antithyroid drugs for less than 3 months. PBMC RNA was the source of the TCR library. Arm-PCR of CDR3 regions with iRepertoire HTBI primers generated TCR beta libraries. TCRdb called the multiplex PCR reads again in MiXCR, with one record for every CDR3 protein. Found here are 350,000 to 400,000 distinct CDR3 sequences, 15% to 20% of them singletons; the top ten hold 20%. The same sample was also used in a study of T cells in Graves' hyperthyroidism and ophthalmopathy.

Sequencing used peripheral blood mononuclear cells (PBMCs), obtained at new diagnosis, from a patient treated with antithyroid drugs. The receptors stem from a woman under 30 with Graves disease.

The rearrangement links TRBV15 to TRBJ2-5, with 8 positions matching TRBD1. This CDR3 has 15 amino acids. Germline V gives CDR1 LNHNV, CDR2 YYDKDF (reference sequence). Trimming cost V 5 bases and J 2 bases; bases outside gene matches: 7. CDR3 sequence: CATSGRTGRQETQYF. The CDR3 region has the DNA TGTGCCACCAGCGGAAGGACAGGGCGGCAAGAGACCCAGTACTTC.

This clonotype was found many times. This chain connects TRBV12-3 or TRBV12-4 to TRBJ2-7; the D gene is possibly TRBD1 (6 bases). V was clipped by 7 bases and J by 0 bases, with 13 bases between them. The CDR3 sequence is 14 residues long. CDR3 bases: TGTGCCAGCACGAAGACAGGCTACTCCTACGAGCAGTACTTC. Translated, it gives CASTKTGYSYEQYF.

With respect to this clonotype: The junction departs from the called germline gene at one end, perhaps through a read error. J is TRBJ2-2 and V is TRBV5-1, with D tentatively TRBD1 (6 bases). Per germline, CDR1 SGHRS and CDR2 YFSETQ. The CDR3 is 14 amino acids. The DNA for the CDR3 is TGCGCCAACAGCTTGACAGGGAACACCGGGGAGCTGTTTTTT. Amino acids: CANSLTGNTGELFF.

This clonotype was counted ten times or more. The rearrangement joins TRBV20-1 to TRBJ2-7; TRBD2 is a possible D gene (5 bases). Germline loops: CDR1 DFQATT, CDR2 SNEGSKA (reference sequence). The length of the CDR3 is 11 residues. Here the CDR3 reads CSSGSSYEQYF. CDR3 in DNA: TGCAGCAGCGGTAGCTCCTACGAGCAGTACTTC.

This clonotype was seen a few times. V usage is TRBV19 and J usage is TRBJ2-7; D might be TRBD1 (6 bases). CDR1 LNHDA and CDR2 SQIVND come from the germline V gene (reference sequence). V lost 3 bases, J lost 6 bases, and 18 bases lay in between. CDR3 length: 15 amino acids. The CDR3 loop reads CASSISQGIGGEQYF. The CDR3 region has the DNA TGTGCCAGTAGTATCTCTCAGGGGATAGGCGGCGAGCAGTACTTC.

In this sample, this clonotype turned up many times. The chain is built from TRBV6-1 and TRBJ1-1, with TRBD1 identical over 7 bases. CDR1 is MNHNS, CDR2 SASEGT, per germline. This CDR3 has 13 residues. Unmatched junction bases numbered 7, after V lost 5 bases and J lost 7 bases. For the CDR3, the DNA is TGTGCCAGCAGTACTGGGACAGTCCATGAAGCTTTCTTT. This sequence encodes CASSTGTVHEAFF.

This clonotype was counted only a few times. The V and J genes are TRBV18 and TRBJ1-1; 7 nucleotides match TRBD1. Trimming cost V 10 bases and J 0 bases; bases outside gene matches: 29. Germline CDR1 KGHSH, CDR2 LQKENI. This CDR3 comprises 21 residues. The CDR3 sequence: CATPSTKPGQAGGMLNTEAFF. The CDR3 DNA reads TGTGCCACCCCGTCGACTAAACCTGGACAGGCGGGCGGGATGTTGAACACTGAAGCTTTCTTT.

V usage is TRBV25-1 and J usage is TRBJ2-7, with D possibly matching TRBD1 (6 bases). Germline values: CDR1 MGHDK, CDR2 SYGVNS. The CDR3 sequence is 14 residues long. V lost 6 bases, J lost 4 bases, and 16 bases lay in between. In DNA form, the CDR3 reads TGTGCCAGCAGCAAACAGGGATCCTCTTACGAGCAGTACTTC. Its translation: CASSKQGSSYEQYF.

This clonotype has at least ten counts. CDR3 loop: CSVRTDYEQYF. The CDR3 coding sequence is TGCAGCGTTCGGACGGACTACGAGCAGTACTTC. This chain joins TRBV29-1 and TRBJ2-7; D unclear. This CDR3 region has 11 residues. The V and J ends lost 5 bases and 3 bases respectively, with 8 bases between them. CDR1 is SQVTM, CDR2 ANQGSEA, per germline.

This clonotype was detected many times. DNA for the CDR3: TGTGCCAGCAGTGTACTAGGGCGCGGACGTGGCTACACCTTC. It encodes CASSVLGRGRGYTF. The chain combines TRBV2 with TRBJ1-2; D unresolved. Trimming pared 4 bases from V and 7 bases from J, leaving 16 bases between. This CDR3 region has 14 residues. Germline assignment: CDR1 SNHLY and CDR2 FYNNEI.

J is TRBJ2-1 and V is TRBV9, with 9 bases identical to TRBD2. CDR1 is SGDLS and CDR2 is YYNGEE in the germline V gene. Trimming at V came to 1 base and at J to 3 bases, leaving 5 bases not matched to a gene. The CDR3 consists of 16 residues. The CDR3 region is CASSVRAGGNYNEQFF. Here the CDR3 DNA reads TGTGCCAGCAGCGTACGGGCGGGAGGGAACTACAATGAGCAGTTCTTC.

This clonotype was counted many times. J is TRBJ1-5 and V is TRBV4-1, with 9 bases that match TRBD1. With V trimmed by 1 base and J by 5 bases, 6 bases remained unmatched. The CDR3 extends over 16 amino acids. From germline, CDR1 is MGHRA and CDR2 YSYEKL. This CDR3 reads CASSQGNGQGYQPQHF. The CDR3, as DNA: TGCGCCAGCAGCCAAGGGAACGGACAGGGGTATCAGCCCCAGCATTTT.

This chain links TRBV6-4 with TRBJ2-1; possibly TRBD1 for D (6 bases). Germline values: CDR1 MRHNA, CDR2 SNTAGT. Deletions cut 5 bases from V and 3 bases from J, with 14 bases between. The CDR3 contains 15 residues. CDR3 region: CASSTSQDSYNEQFF. CDR3 bases: TGTGCCAGCAGTACCAGCCAGGACAGCTACAATGAGCAGTTCTTC.

This clonotype was found many times. The V call is TRBV2, the J call TRBJ2-7; perhaps TRBD1 as D (6 bases). Germline CDR1 and CDR2: SNHLY and FYNNEI. V shed 1 base and J shed 6 bases, with 10 bases lying between them. The length of the CDR3 is 13 residues. DNA of the CDR3: TGTGCCAGCAGTGAAGACAGGGTGACCGAGCAGTACTTC. This encodes CASSEDRVTEQYF.

At least ten counts were recorded for this clonotype. The rearrangement uses TRBV11-2 and TRBJ2-5, with 8 bases matching TRBD1. Germline V gene sequence: CDR1 SGHAT, CDR2 FQNNGV. Unmatched junction bases numbered 9, after V lost 5 bases and J lost 1 base. The CDR3 spans 16 residues. The CDR3 spells CASSPSRGRAQETQYF. CDR3 bases: TGTGCCAGCAGCCCCTCCAGGGGGCGCGCCCAAGAGACCCAGTACTTC.

The chain has TRBV4-1 and TRBJ2-3; D call uncertain. V was pared by 5 bases and J by 0 bases, with 12 bases between. The CDR3 runs 15 residues. CDR1 and CDR2 from the germline V gene are MGHRA and YSYEKL. CDR3 residues: CASSFVMASTDTQYF. DNA for the CDR3: TGCGCCAGCAGCTTCGTGATGGCTAGCACAGATACGCAGTATTTT.

This clonotype was observed at least ten times. The V call is TRBV9, the J call TRBJ2-5; 9 bases align to TRBD2. The CDR3 loop spans 16 amino acids. The V gene's germline CDR1 is SGDLS and CDR2 YYNGEE. V lost 2 bases and J lost 5; bases outside the gene matches: 10. The CDR3 DNA sequence: TGTGCCAGCAGCGTTGGCCCCCAGCGGGGGGAGGAGACCCAGTACTTC. Translating it yields CASSVGPQRGEETQYF.

The rearrangement uses TRBV20-1 and TRBJ2-1, with 12 bases identical to TRBD2. This CDR3 has 17 amino acids. Germline CDR1 DFQATT, CDR2 SNEGSKA (reference sequence). Losses at the gene ends were 0 bases for V and 2 bases for J; bases not matched to a gene: 5. The CDR3 protein is CSARDRLAGGTYNEQFF. The CDR3 coding sequence is TGCAGTGCTAGAGATCGGCTAGCGGGAGGGACCTACAATGAGCAGTTCTTC.

V is TRBV15 and J is TRBJ2-2; D not certain. The germline V gene encodes CDR1 LNHNV and CDR2 YYDKDF (reference sequence). Trimming stripped 2 bases from V and 1 base from J, with 8 bases between. The CDR3 contains 15 residues. CDR3 DNA: TGTGCCACCAGCAGACCGCCGATGAACACCGGGGAGCTGTTTTTT. Translated, it gives CATSRPPMNTGELFF.

In this sample, this clonotype turned up many times. V and J are TRBV3-1 and TRBJ1-1, with a weak D call TRBD1 (5 bases). Trimming removed 4 bases at V and 11 bases at J, with 17 bases between. Germline-derived CDR1 and CDR2 are LGHDT and YNNKEL (reference sequence). This CDR3 has 13 amino acids. This CDR3 is CASSPDWGGAAFF. DNA of the CDR3: TGTGCCAGCAGCCCAGACTGGGGGGGAGCGGCTTTCTTT.

Many counts were recorded for this clonotype. This sequence joins TRBV5-1 and TRBJ2-5; either TRBD1 or TRBD2 may supply D (5 bases each). CDR3 length: 14 residues. The germline V gene has CDR1 SGHRS and CDR2 YFSETQ. With 4 bases removed from V and 3 bases from J, the gap between germline ends came to 13 bases. The CDR3 DNA reads as TGCGCCAGCAGCCCTACGGGGCTTAAAGAGACCCAGTACTTC. Translation: CASSPTGLKETQYF. The whole variable domain, remainder taken from reference TRBV5-1 and TRBJ2-5, is KAGVTQTPRYLIKTRGQQVTLSCSPISGHRSVSWYQQTPGQGLQFLFEYFSETQRNKGNFPGRFSGRQFSNSRSEMNVSTLELGDSALYLCASSPTGLKETQYFGPGTRLLVL.

This clonotype was counted ten times or more. The chain has TRBV5-1 and TRBJ2-1; TRBD2 matches at 14 bases. This CDR3 comprises 16 residues. Germline loops: CDR1 SGHRS, CDR2 YFSETQ. Germline trimming cut 1 base from V and 8 bases from J; bases unmatched to any gene: 5. The CDR3 reads CASSLQGLAGVDEQFF. The CDR3 nucleotides read TGCGCCAGCAGCTTGCAGGGACTAGCGGGAGTGGATGAGCAGTTCTTC.

This clonotype was counted only a few times. J is TRBJ2-3 and V is TRBV10-1, with 8 bases identical to TRBD1. Germline V gene data show CDR1 as WNHNN and CDR2 as SYGVQD (reference sequence). The CDR3 has 16 residues. The V and J ends lost 2 bases and 3 bases, in that order; junction bases with no gene match: 7. CDR3 nucleotides: TGCGCCAGCAGTGAGACCGGGACAGGTCGTACAGATACGCAGTATTTT. It translates to CASSETGTGRTDTQYF.

This clonotype was observed many times. This chain connects TRBV20-1 to TRBJ2-5; D may be TRBD2 (5 bases). Per the germline V gene, CDR1 is DFQATT and CDR2 is SNEGSKA (reference sequence). The germline V and J ends were trimmed by 0 bases and 5 bases, with 13 bases remaining between them. This CDR3 contains 14 residues. CDR3 bases: TGCAGTGCTAGAGATCCCGGGATGGACGAGACCCAGTACTTC. This encodes CSARDPGMDETQYF.

This rearrangement joins TRBV27 to TRBJ2-1, with D tentatively TRBD1 (5 bases). The CDR3 spans 13 residues. Trimming took 5 bases from V and 9 from J, leaving 14 bases between them. The germline CDR1 and CDR2 sequences are MNHEY and SMNVEV (reference sequence). The CDR3 loop reads CASSILQGGEQFF. In nucleotides, the CDR3 is TGTGCCAGCAGTATACTCCAGGGCGGTGAGCAGTTCTTC.

This clonotype was counted between two and nine times. The chain couples TRBV20-1 to TRBJ2-2; D unresolved. Trimming shortened V by 4 bases and J by 5 bases, and 11 bases separated the two germline ends. Per the germline V gene, CDR1 is DFQATT and CDR2 is SNEGSKA (reference sequence). The CDR3 consists of 13 residues. CDR3 coding DNA: TGCAGTGCTAAAGACGAAGGGACCGGGGAGCTGTTTTTT. It translates to CSAKDEGTGELFF.

This clonotype was recorded many times. The chain links TRBV10-3 to TRBJ1-2; a weak D match, TRBD1 (5 bases). The CDR3 length is 13 residues. V was trimmed by 2 bases and J by 4 bases, leaving 8 bases between them. CDR1 is ENHRY, CDR2 SYGVKD, per germline. The CDR3: CAISELQGYGYTF. CDR3 nucleotide sequence: TGTGCCATCAGTGAGCTGCAGGGCTATGGCTACACCTTC.

This clonotype was recorded many times. The chain combines TRBV20-1 with TRBJ2-5; D is unresolved. V was clipped by 3 bases and J by 1 base, with 9 bases between them. The length of the CDR3 is 13 residues. From germline, CDR1 is DFQATT and CDR2 SNEGSKA (reference sequence). CDR3 sequence (DNA): TGCAGTGCTAGGGCCGTGGGCCAAGAGACCCAGTACTTC. Its protein is CSARAVGQETQYF.

This clonotype appeared many times. V gene TRBV28 combines with J gene TRBJ2-2; no clear D gene. This CDR3 is 15 amino acids long. Trimming stripped 2 bases from V and 3 bases from J, with 10 bases between. Germline assignment: CDR1 MDHEN and CDR2 SYDVKM. The CDR3 region has the DNA TGTGCCAGCAGTTTACTTGGGGTAGACACCGGGGAGCTGTTTTTT. As protein: CASSLLGVDTGELFF.